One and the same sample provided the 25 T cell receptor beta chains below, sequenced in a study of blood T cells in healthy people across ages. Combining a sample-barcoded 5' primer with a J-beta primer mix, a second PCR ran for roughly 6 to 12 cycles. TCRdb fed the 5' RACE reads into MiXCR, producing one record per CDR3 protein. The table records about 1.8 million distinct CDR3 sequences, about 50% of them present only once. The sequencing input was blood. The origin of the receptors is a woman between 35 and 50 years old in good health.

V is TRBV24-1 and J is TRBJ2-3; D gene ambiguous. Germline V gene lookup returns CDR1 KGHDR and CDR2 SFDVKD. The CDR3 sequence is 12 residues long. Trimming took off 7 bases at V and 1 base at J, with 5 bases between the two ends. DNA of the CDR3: TGTGCCACCAGCGGACGCACAGATACGCAGTATTTT. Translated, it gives CATSGRTDTQYF.

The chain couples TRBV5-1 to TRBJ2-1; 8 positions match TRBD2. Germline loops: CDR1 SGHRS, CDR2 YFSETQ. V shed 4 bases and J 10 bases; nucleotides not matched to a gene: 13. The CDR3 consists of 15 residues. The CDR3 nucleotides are TGCGCCAGCAGCCCCCGGGGGGGCCAGCTAGAGGAGCAGTTCTTC. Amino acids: CASSPRGGQLEEQFF.

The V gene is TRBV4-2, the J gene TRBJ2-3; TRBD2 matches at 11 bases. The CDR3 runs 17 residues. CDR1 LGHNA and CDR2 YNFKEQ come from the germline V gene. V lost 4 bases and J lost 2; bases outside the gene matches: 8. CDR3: CASSRFASGGTTDTQYF. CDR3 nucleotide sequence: TGTGCCAGCAGCCGATTCGCTAGCGGGGGGACCACAGATACGCAGTATTTT.

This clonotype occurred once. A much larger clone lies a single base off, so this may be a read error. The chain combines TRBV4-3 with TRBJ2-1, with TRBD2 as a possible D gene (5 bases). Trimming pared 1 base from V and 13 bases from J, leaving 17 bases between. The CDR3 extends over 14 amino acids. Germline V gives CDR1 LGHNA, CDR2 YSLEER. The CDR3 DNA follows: TGCGCCAGCAGCCAAGGGGGAGCCGAAGAGACCCAGTTCTTC. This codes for CASSQGGAEETQFF.

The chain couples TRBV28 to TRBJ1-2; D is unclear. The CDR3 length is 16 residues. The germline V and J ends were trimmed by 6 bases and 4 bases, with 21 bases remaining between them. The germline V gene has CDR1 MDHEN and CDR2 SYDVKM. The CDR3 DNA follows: TGTGCCAGCAGCCGCCGGAGGGCTTTATGGAGCTATGGCTACACCTTC. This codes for CASSRRRALWSYGYTF.

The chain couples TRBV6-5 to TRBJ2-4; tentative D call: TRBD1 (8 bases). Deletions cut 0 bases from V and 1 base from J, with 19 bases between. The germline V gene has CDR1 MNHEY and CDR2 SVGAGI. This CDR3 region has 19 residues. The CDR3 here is CASSYSYPTGEGAKNIQYF. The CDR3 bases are TGTGCCAGCAGTTACTCGTATCCGACAGGGGAGGGGGCCAAAAACATTCAGTACTTC.

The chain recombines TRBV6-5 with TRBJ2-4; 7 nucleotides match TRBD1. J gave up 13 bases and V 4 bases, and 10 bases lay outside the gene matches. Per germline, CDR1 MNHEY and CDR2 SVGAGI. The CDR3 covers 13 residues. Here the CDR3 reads CASSSGDSYKQYF. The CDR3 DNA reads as TGTGCCAGCAGTTCCGGGGACAGCTATAAGCAGTACTTC.

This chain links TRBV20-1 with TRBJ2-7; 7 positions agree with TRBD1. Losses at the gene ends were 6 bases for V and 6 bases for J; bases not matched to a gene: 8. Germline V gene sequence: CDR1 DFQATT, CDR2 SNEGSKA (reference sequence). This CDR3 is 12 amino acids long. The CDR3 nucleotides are TGCAGTGCAAGACAGGGCTTCTGCGAGCAGTACTTC. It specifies CSARQGFCEQYF.

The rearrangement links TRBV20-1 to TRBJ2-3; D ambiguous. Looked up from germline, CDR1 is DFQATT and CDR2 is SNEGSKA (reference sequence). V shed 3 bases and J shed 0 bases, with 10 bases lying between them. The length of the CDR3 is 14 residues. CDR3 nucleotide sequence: TGCAGTGCTAGCAGGCCCGGGAGCACAGATACGCAGTATTTT. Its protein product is CSASRPGSTDTQYF.

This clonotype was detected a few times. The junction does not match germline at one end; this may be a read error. CDR3 DNA sequence: TGCGCCAGCGGCTTGCGAAGGACAGGGGAGGGCGAGCAGTACTTC. Its translation: CASGLRRTGEGEQYF. The gene calls are TRBV5-1 and TRBJ2-7, with TRBD1 matching over 9 bases. Germline loops: CDR1 SGHRS, CDR2 YFSETQ. This CDR3 is built from 15 residues.

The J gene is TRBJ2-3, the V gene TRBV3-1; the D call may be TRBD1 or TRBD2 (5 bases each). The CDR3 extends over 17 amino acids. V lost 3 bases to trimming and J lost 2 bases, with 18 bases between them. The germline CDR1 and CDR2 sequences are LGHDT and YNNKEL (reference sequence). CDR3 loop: CASSHWDPRIATDTQYF. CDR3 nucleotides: TGTGCCAGCAGCCATTGGGACCCCCGTATTGCCACAGATACGCAGTATTTT.

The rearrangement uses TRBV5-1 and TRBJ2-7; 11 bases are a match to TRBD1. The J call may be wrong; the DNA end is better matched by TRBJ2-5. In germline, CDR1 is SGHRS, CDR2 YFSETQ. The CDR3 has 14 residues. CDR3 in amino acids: CASTSGQGEETQYF. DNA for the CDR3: TGCGCCAGCACCTCGGGACAGGGGGAAGAGACCCAGTACTTC.

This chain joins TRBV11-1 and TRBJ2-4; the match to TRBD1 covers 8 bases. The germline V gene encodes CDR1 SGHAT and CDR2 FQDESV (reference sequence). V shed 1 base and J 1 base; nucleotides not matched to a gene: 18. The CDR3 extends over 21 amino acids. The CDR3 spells CASSLEVPGQVVRLAKNIQYF. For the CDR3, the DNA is TGTGCCAGCAGCTTAGAGGTCCCGGGACAGGTCGTTCGACTGGCCAAAAACATTCAGTACTTC.

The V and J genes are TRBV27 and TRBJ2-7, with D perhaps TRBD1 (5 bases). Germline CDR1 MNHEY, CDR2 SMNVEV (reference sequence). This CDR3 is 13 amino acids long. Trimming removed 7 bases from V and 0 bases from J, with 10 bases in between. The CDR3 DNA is TGTGCCAGCAAACAGGATCTCTCCTACGAGCAGTACTTC. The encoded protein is CASKQDLSYEQYF.

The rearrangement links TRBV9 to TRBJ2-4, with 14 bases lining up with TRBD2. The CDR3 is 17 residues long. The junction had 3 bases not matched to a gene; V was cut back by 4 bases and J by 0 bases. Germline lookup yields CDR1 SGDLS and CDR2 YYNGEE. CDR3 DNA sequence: TGTGCCAGCAGCTCGGGACTAGCGGGGGTAGCCAAAAACATTCAGTACTTC. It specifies CASSSGLAGVAKNIQYF. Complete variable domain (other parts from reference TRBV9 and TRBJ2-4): DSGVTQTPKHLITATGQRVTLRCSPRSGDLSVYWYQQSLDQGLQFLIQYYNGEERAKGNILERFSAQQFPDLHSELNLSSLELGDSALYFCASSSGLAGVAKNIQYFGAGTRLSVL.

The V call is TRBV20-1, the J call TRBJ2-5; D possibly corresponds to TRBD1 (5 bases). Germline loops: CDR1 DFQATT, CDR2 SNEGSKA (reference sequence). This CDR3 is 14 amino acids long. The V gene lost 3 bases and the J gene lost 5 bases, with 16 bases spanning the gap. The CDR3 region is CSARGPGLGETQYF. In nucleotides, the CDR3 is TGCAGTGCTAGGGGCCCAGGGTTGGGGGAGACCCAGTACTTC.

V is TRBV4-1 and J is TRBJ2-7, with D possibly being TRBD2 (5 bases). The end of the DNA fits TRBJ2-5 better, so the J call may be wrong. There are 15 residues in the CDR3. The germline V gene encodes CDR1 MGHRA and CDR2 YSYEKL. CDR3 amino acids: CASSRRSGTQETQYF. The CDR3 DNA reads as TGCGCCAGCAGCCGGAGAAGCGGAACCCAAGAGACCCAGTACTTC.

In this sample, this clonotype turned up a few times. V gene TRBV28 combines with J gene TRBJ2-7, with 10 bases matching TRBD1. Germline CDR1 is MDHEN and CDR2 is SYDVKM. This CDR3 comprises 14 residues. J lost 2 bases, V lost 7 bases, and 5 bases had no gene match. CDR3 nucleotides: TGTGCCAGCAACGGACAGGGGGTGACCTACGAGCAGTACTTC. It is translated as CASNGQGVTYEQYF.

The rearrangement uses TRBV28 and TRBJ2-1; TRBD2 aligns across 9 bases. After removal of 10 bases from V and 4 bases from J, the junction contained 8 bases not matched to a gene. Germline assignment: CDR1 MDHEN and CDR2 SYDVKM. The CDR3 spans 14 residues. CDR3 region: CAILSGGKYNEQFF. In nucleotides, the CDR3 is TGTGCCATCTTAAGCGGGGGGAAATACAATGAGCAGTTCTTC.

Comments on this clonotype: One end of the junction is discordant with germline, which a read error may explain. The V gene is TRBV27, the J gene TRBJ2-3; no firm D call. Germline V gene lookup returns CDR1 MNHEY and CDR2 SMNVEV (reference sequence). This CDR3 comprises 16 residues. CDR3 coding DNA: TGTGCCGGCAGTTCGCACCAGGTTAGCCGTGGCGATACGCAGTATTTT. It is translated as CAGSSHQVSRGDTQYF.

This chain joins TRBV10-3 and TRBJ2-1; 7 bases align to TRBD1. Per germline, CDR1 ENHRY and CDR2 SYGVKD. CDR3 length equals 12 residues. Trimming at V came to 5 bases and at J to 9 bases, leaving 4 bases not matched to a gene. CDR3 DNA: TGTGCCATCAGTACCCAGGGGGTTGAGCAGTTCTTC. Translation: CAISTQGVEQFF.

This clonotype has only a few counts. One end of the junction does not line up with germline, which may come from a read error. CDR3 sequence (DNA): TGTGCCAGCGGCCAAAGGGGTACAGATACGCAGTATTTT. Translated, it gives CASGQRGTDTQYF. The chain couples TRBV3-1 to TRBJ2-3, with TRBD1 as a possible D gene (5 bases). CDR1 and CDR2 (germline): LGHDT, YNNKEL (reference sequence). CDR3 size: 13 residues.

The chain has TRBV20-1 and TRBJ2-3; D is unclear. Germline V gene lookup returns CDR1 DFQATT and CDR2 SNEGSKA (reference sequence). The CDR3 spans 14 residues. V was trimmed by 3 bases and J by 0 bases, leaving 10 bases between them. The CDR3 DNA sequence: TGCAGTGCTAGTAGTGCGGCTAGCACAGATACGCAGTATTTT. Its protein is CSASSAASTDTQYF.

The CDR3 nucleotides read TGTGCCAGCAGTGACTCGATGACTTGGGGGGGCTCTGGGGCCAACGTCCTGACTTTC. This gives the protein CASSDSMTWGGSGANVLTF. The chain has TRBV6-4 and TRBJ2-6; TRBD2 matches 7 bases. The CDR3 is 19 residues long. V lost 0 bases, J lost 0 bases, and 8 bases stayed unmatched. Germline V lookup: CDR1 MRHNA, CDR2 SNTAGT.

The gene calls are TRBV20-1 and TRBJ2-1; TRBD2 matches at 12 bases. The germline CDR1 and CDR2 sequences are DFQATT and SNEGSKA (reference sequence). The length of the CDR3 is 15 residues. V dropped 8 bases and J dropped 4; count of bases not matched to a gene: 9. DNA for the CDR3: TGCAGTCTAACCCCGACTAGCGGGGGTTACAATGAGCAGTTCTTC. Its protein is CSLTPTSGGYNEQFF.